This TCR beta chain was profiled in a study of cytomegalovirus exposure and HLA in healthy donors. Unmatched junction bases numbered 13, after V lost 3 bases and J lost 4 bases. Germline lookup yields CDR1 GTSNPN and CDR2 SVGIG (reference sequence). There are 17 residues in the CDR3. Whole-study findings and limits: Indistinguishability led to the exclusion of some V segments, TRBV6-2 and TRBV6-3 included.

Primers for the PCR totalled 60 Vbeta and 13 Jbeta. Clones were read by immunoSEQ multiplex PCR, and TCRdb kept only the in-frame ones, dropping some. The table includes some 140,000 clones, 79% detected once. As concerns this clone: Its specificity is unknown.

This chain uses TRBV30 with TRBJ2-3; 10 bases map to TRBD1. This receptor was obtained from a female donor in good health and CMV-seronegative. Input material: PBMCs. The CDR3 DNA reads TGTGCCTGGAGCCGGCGAAGGGACAGGGGATTCGCAGATACGCAGTATTTT. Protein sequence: CAWSRRRDRGFADTQYF.